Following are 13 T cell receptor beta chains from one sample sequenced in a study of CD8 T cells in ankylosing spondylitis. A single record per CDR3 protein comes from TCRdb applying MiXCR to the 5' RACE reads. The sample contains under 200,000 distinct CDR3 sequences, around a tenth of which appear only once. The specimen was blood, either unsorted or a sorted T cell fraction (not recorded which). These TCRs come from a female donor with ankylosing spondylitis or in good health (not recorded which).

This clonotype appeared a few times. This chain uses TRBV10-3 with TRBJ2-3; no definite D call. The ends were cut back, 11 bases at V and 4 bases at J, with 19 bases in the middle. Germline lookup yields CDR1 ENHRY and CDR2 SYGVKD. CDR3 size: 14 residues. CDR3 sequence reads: CAATPAPPADTQYF. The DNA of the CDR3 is TGTGCCGCAACGCCCGCACCCCCTGCAGATACGCAGTATTTT.

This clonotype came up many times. CDR3 sequence: CASSPLTNPEQFF. The CDR3 DNA follows: TGTGCCAGCTCACCGTTGACTAACCCTGAGCAGTTCTTC. This sequence joins TRBV18 and TRBJ2-1; D might be TRBD2 (5 bases). Germline values: CDR1 KGHSH, CDR2 LQKENI. The CDR3 length is 13 residues. The V end was cut by 3 bases, the J end by 9 bases, with 12 bases between.

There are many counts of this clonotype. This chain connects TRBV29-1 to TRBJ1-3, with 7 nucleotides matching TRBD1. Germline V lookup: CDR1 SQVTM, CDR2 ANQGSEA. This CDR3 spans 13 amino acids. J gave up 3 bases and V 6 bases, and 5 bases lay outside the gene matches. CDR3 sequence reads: CSVWDSIGNTIYF. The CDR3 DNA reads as TGCAGCGTGTGGGACAGCATTGGAAACACCATATATTTT.

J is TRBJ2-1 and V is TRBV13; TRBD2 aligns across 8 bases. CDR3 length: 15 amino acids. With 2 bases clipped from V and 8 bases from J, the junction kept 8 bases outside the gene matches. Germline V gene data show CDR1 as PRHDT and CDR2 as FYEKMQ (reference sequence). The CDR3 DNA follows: TGTGCCAGCAGCTTAAGGCGGGAGGTTATCGATGAGCAGTTCTTC. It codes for CASSLRREVIDEQFF.

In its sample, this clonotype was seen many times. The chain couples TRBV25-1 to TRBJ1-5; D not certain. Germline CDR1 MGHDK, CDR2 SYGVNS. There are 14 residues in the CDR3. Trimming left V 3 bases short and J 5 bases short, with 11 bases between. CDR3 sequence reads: CASSDFNQDQPQHF. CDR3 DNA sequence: TGTGCCAGCAGTGATTTTAATCAGGATCAGCCCCAGCATTTT.

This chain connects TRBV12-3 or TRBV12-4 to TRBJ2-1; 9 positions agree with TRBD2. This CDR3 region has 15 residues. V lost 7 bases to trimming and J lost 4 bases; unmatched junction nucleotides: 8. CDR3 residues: CASTPLAGAYNEQFF. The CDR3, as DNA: TGTGCCAGCACCCCATTAGCGGGAGCGTACAATGAGCAGTTCTTC.

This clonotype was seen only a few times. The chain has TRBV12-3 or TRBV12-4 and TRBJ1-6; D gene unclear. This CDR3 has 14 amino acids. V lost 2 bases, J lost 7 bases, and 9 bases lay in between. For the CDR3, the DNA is TGTGCCAGCAGTTTAAACGGACCCAATTCACCCCTCCACTTT. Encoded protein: CASSLNGPNSPLHF.

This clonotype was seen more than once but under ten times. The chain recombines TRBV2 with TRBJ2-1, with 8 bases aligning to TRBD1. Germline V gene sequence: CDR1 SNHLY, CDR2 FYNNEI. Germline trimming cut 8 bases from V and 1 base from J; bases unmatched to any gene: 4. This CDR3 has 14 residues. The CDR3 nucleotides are TGTGCCAGCGGACAGGGAGGTTCCTACAATGAGCAGTTCTTC. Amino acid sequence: CASGQGGSYNEQFF.

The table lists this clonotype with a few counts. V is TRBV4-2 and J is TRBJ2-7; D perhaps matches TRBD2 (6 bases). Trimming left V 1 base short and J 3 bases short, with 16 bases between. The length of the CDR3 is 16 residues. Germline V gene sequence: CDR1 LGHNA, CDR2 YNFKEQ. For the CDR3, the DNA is TGTGCCAGCAGCCAAGCCGGGGGAGGTTCTGGCTACGAGCAGTACTTC. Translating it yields CASSQAGGGSGYEQYF.

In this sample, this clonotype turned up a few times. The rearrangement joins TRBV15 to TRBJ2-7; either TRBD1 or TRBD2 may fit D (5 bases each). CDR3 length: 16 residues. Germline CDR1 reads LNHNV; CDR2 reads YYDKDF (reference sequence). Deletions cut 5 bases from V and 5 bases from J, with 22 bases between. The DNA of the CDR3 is TGTGCCACCAGCTCCCAATTGGGGGTATGGGGGAACGAGCAGTACTTC. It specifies CATSSQLGVWGNEQYF.

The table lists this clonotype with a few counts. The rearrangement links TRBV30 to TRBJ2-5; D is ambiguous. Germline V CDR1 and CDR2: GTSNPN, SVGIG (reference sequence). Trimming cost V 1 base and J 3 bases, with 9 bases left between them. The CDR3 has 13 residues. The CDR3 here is CAWSGAGEETQYF. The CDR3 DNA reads TGTGCCTGGAGTGGGGCTGGTGAAGAGACCCAGTACTTC.

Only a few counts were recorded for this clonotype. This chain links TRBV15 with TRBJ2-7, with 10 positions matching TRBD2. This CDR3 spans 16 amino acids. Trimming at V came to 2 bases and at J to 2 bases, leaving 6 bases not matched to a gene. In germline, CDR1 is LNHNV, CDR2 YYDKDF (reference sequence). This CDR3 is CATSRHRSGGTYEQYF. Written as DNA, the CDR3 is TGTGCCACCAGCAGACACCGTAGCGGGGGGACCTACGAGCAGTACTTC.

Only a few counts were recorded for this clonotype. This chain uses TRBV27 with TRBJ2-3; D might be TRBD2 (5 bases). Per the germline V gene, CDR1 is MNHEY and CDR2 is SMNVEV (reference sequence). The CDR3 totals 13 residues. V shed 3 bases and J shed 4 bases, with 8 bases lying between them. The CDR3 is CASSFGGPDTQYF. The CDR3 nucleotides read TGTGCCAGCAGTTTCGGCGGGCCAGATACGCAGTATTTT.